The 29 T cell receptor beta chains presented below share a single source sample, sequenced in a study of Ad26.COV2.S vaccination and SARS-CoV-2 variants. Sample treatment: 19 received Ad26.COV2.S at low or high dose, single or two shots; 5 received placebo; per-sample allocation not given. Each sample was drawn 63 days after the first injection (of vaccine or placebo). Produced via immunoSEQ multiplex PCR; TCRdb's table is partial and in-frame only. Of a few hundred thousand clones in the sample, around 89% were seen once. This specimen consisted of peripheral blood, obtained in a trial of Ad26.COV2.S vaccine versus placebo. These receptors were taken from a person between 18 and 65 years old who received the Ad26.COV2.S COVID-19 vaccine or a placebo.

The V gene is TRBV5-1, the J gene TRBJ2-3, with 9 bases that match TRBD1. The length of the CDR3 is 16 residues. With V trimmed by 1 base and J by 1 base, 4 bases remained unmatched. Germline V gene sequence: CDR1 SGHRS, CDR2 YFSETQ. CDR3 DNA: TGCGCCAGCAGCTTGTGGGGGGACAGGGGCACAGATACGCAGTATTTT. It is translated as CASSLWGDRGTDTQYF.

The chain has TRBV4-1 and TRBJ1-5; possibly TRBD1 for D (5 bases). This CDR3 comprises 16 residues. The V gene's germline CDR1 is MGHRA and CDR2 YSYEKL. V shed 1 base and J shed 7 bases, with 17 bases lying between them. The CDR3 sequence: CASSQAEGRQDQPQHF. The CDR3 nucleotides are TGCGCCAGCAGCCAAGCGGAGGGGCGGCAGGACCAGCCCCAGCATTTT.

This chain links TRBV7-9 with TRBJ1-2, with D unresolved. Germline V gene data show CDR1 as SEHNR and CDR2 as FQNEAQ (reference sequence). The V gene lost 1 base and the J gene lost 2 bases, with 17 bases spanning the gap. This CDR3 is built from 17 residues. This CDR3 is CASSLGLKGTENYGYTF. DNA of the CDR3: TGTGCCAGCAGCTTAGGCCTGAAAGGAACGGAAAACTATGGCTACACCTTC. The whole variable domain, filled in from reference TRBV7-9 and TRBJ1-2, reads DTGVSQNPRHKITKRGQNVTFRCDPISEHNRLYWYRQTLGQGPEFLTYFQNEAQLEKSRLLSDRFSAERPKGSFSTLEIQRTEQGDSAMYLCASSLGLKGTENYGYTFGSGTRLTVV.

This chain joins TRBV6-2 or TRBV6-3 and TRBJ1-1; tentatively, D is TRBD1 (5 bases). CDR1 and CDR2 from the germline V gene are MNHEY and SVGEGT. The ends were cut back, 2 bases at V and 1 base at J, with 11 bases in the middle. This CDR3 spans 15 amino acids. CDR3 coding DNA: TGTGCCAGCAGTTACCCCCGACAGCCGAACACTGAAGCTTTCTTT. Residues: CASSYPRQPNTEAFF.

V usage is TRBV6-5 and J usage is TRBJ2-1; D is possibly TRBD2 (5 bases). CDR1 is MNHEY, CDR2 SVGAGI, per germline. This CDR3 spans 14 amino acids. The V and J ends lost 4 bases and 1 base respectively, with 8 bases between them. This CDR3 reads CASSFGGSYNEQFF. The CDR3 nucleotides are TGTGCCAGCAGTTTCGGCGGGTCCTACAATGAGCAGTTCTTC.

The chain joins TRBV6-6 to TRBJ2-3; D is unclear. The V gene lost 6 bases and the J gene lost 2 bases, with 15 bases spanning the gap. CDR1 and CDR2 (germline): MNHNY, SVGAGI (reference sequence). The CDR3 sequence is 15 residues long. CDR3 amino acids: CASSLGRDSTDTQYF. In DNA form, the CDR3 reads TGTGCCAGCAGCCTCGGACGAGACTCCACAGATACGCAGTATTTT.

Details on this clone: The sample has other DNA sequences that encode this CDR3 too. The genes are TRBV28 and TRBJ1-5; weak D call: TRBD1 (5 bases). V was shortened by 7 bases and J by 4 bases, with 8 bases between the two germline ends. CDR1 is MDHEN and CDR2 is SYDVKM in the germline V gene. The CDR3 has 12 residues. This CDR3 reads CASTGGNQPQHF. CDR3 nucleotide sequence: TGTGCCAGCACCGGGGGTAATCAGCCCCAGCATTTT.

V usage is TRBV5-1 and J usage is TRBJ2-1; possibly TRBD1 or TRBD2 for D (5 bases each). CDR3 length: 17 amino acids. Trimming removed 0 bases from V and 4 bases from J, with 17 bases in between. The germline V gene encodes CDR1 SGHRS and CDR2 YFSETQ. As DNA, the CDR3 is TGCGCCAGCAGCTTGGGGGGGAACGTCGTCCTTTACAATGAGCAGTTCTTC. Protein sequence: CASSLGGNVVLYNEQFF.

The chain carries TRBV12-3 or TRBV12-4 and TRBJ2-1; tentative D call: TRBD2 (6 bases). The CDR3 runs 12 residues. Trimming left V 10 bases short and J 7 bases short, with 14 bases between. The CDR3 sequence is CAIAGGRNEQFF. The CDR3 DNA reads TGTGCCATTGCCGGGGGTAGGAATGAGCAGTTCTTC.

The rearrangement uses TRBV7-9 and TRBJ1-2, with TRBD1 identical over 8 bases. The CDR3 runs to 15 residues. Germline V lookup: CDR1 SEHNR, CDR2 FQNEAQ (reference sequence). V shed 5 bases, J shed 2 bases, and the junction held 7 bases outside the gene matches. The CDR3 sequence: CASSRTDRGNYGYTF. The DNA of the CDR3 is TGTGCCAGCAGCCGTACCGACAGGGGCAACTATGGCTACACCTTC.

This clone has only a few counts. The V gene is TRBV14, the J gene TRBJ1-6; D is unclear. The ends were cut back, 0 bases at V and 0 bases at J, with 15 bases in the middle. Germline V gene sequence: CDR1 SGHDN, CDR2 FVKESK. CDR3 length equals 19 residues. CDR3 sequence: CASSQDGVGFDSYNSPLHF. The CDR3 DNA reads TGTGCCAGCAGCCAAGATGGGGTTGGGTTCGACTCCTATAATTCACCCCTCCACTTT.

This clone showed up just once. The chain uses TRBV18 and TRBJ1-5, with no clear D. The CDR3 has 13 amino acids. Trimming stripped 2 bases from V and 4 bases from J, with 6 bases between. Germline assignment: CDR1 KGHSH and CDR2 LQKENI. In nucleotides, the CDR3 is TGTGCCAGCTCACCAGAGTCAAATCAGCCCCAGCATTTT. Translated, it gives CASSPESNQPQHF.

The chain combines TRBV27 with TRBJ1-6, with a weak D call TRBD1 (6 bases). In germline, CDR1 is MNHEY, CDR2 SMNVEV (reference sequence). This CDR3 is 16 amino acids long. Trimming removed 3 bases at V and 3 bases at J, with 12 bases between. The CDR3 DNA reads as TGTGCCAGCAGTTTTGGGGGGGGCCTCTATAATTCACCCCTCCACTTT. It yields the protein CASSFGGGLYNSPLHF.

The chain links TRBV2 to TRBJ2-3, with D possibly TRBD2 on 6 matching bases. This CDR3 region has 15 residues. Germline lookup yields CDR1 SNHLY and CDR2 FYNNEI. In DNA form, the CDR3 reads TGTGCGACCAAAAGATATAGCGGTTCCCCAGATACGCAGTATTTT. This sequence encodes CATKRYSGSPDTQYF. The full variable domain, its missing parts supplied by reference TRBV2 and TRBJ2-3, is EPEVTQTPSHQVTQMGQEVILRCVPISNHLYFYWYRQILGQKVEFLVSFYNNEISEKSEIFDDQFSVERPDGSNFTLKIRSTKLEDSAMYFCATKRYSGSPDTQYFGPGTRLTVL.

The J gene is TRBJ2-7, the V gene TRBV7-2; D unclear. The germline V gene encodes CDR1 SGHTA and CDR2 FQGNSA. The length of the CDR3 is 15 residues. V was trimmed by 2 bases and J by 0 bases, leaving 11 bases between them. The DNA for the CDR3 is TGTGCCAGCAGCTTACGGCAGTGGGACTCCTACGAGCAGTACTTC. Translation gives CASSLRQWDSYEQYF.

The chain combines TRBV6-6 with TRBJ2-1, with D uncertain. The CDR3 is made up of 11 amino acids. Trimming removed 7 bases at V and 7 bases at J, with 8 bases between. The germline gives CDR1 MNHNY, CDR2 SVGAGI (reference sequence). The CDR3: CASTKGNEQFF. The CDR3 region has the DNA TGTGCCAGCACCAAAGGGAATGAGCAGTTCTTC.

The chain couples TRBV3-1 (or the pseudogene TRBV3-2) to TRBJ2-3, with no clear D. The CDR3 runs 20 residues. V was trimmed by 9 bases and J by 0 bases, leaving 31 bases between them. The germline CDR1 and CDR2 sequences are LGHDT and YNNKEL (reference sequence). The DNA for the CDR3 is TGTGCCAGAAGGGATGCACGCCTTAAGGTCGGTAGTTATAGCACAGATACGCAGTATTTT. Its translation: CARRDARLKVGSYSTDTQYF.

This clone was counted a single time. The chain joins TRBV28 to TRBJ2-4; 8 nucleotides agree with TRBD2. The germline CDR1 and CDR2 sequences are MDHEN and SYDVKM. With V trimmed by 7 bases and J by 5 bases, 10 bases remained unmatched. This CDR3 is 15 amino acids long. CDR3 in DNA: TGTGCCAGCACCACGGGGACTAGGGTTGAAAACATTCAGTACTTC. This encodes CASTTGTRVENIQYF.

This rearrangement joins TRBV27 to TRBJ2-7, with a possible D match to TRBD2 (5 bases). Germline-derived CDR1 and CDR2 are MNHEY and SMNVEV (reference sequence). The CDR3 spans 15 residues. V lost 2 bases and J lost 0, with 11 bases in between. This chain's CDR3 is CASSLRGPHSYEQYF. CDR3 sequence (DNA): TGTGCCAGCAGTTTACGCGGGCCCCACTCCTACGAGCAGTACTTC.

The chain joins TRBV12-5 to TRBJ1-4; 9 bases are shared with TRBD1. Germline lookup yields CDR1 LGHNT and CDR2 FRNRAP. V was clipped by 3 bases and J by 3 bases; unmatched bases: 14. CDR3 length: 19 amino acids. Here the CDR3 DNA reads TGTGCTAGTGGTTTACCCCCGGGGACAGGGAGCAAGGCTAATGAAAAACTGTTTTTT. This encodes CASGLPPGTGSKANEKLFF.

The chain links TRBV5-4 to TRBJ2-2, with TRBD2 matching 11 bases. The junction had 6 bases not matched to a gene; V was cut back by 3 bases and J by 2 bases. This CDR3 region has 17 residues. CDR1 and CDR2 (germline): SGHNT, YYREEE (reference sequence). Here the CDR3 reads CASSSTSGGINTGELFF. The CDR3 coding sequence is TGTGCCAGCAGCTCCACTAGCGGGGGAATTAACACCGGGGAGCTGTTTTTT.

The rearrangement uses TRBV6-5 and TRBJ2-7; TRBD1 or TRBD2 may be the D gene (5 bases each). V dropped 4 bases and J dropped 0 bases, with 13 bases sitting between them. The germline V gene has CDR1 MNHEY and CDR2 SVGAGI. This CDR3 has 15 residues. In DNA, the CDR3 is TGTGCCAGCAGTTCTGCCGGGACCATCTCCTACGAGCAGTACTTC. This sequence encodes CASSSAGTISYEQYF.

This rearrangement joins TRBV19 to TRBJ1-5; D is uncertain. Germline V gene data show CDR1 as LNHDA and CDR2 as SQIVND (reference sequence). V dropped 5 bases and J dropped 1 base, with 12 bases sitting between them. The CDR3 is 15 residues long. CDR3: CASSPSGFSNQPQHF. DNA for the CDR3: TGTGCCAGTAGTCCCTCGGGGTTCAGCAATCAGCCCCAGCATTTT. Looking up the rest from reference TRBV19 and TRBJ1-5 gives the full variable domain: DGGITQSPKYLFRKEGQNVTLSCEQNLNHDAMYWYRQDPGQGLRLIYYSQIVNDFQKGDIAEGYSVSREKKESFPLTVTSAQKNPTAFYLCASSPSGFSNQPQHFGDGTRLSIL.

The V and J genes are TRBV27 and TRBJ2-3; 7 nucleotides align to TRBD1. J gave up 2 bases and V 6 bases, and 8 bases lay outside the gene matches. The CDR3 loop spans 15 amino acids. CDR1 MNHEY and CDR2 SMNVEV come from the germline V gene (reference sequence). Here the CDR3 reads CASSDPRGPTDTQYF. CDR3 bases: TGTGCCAGCAGCGACCCGAGGGGGCCCACAGATACGCAGTATTTT.

The chain couples TRBV7-3 to TRBJ2-1; maybe TRBD2 (5 bases). The CDR3 runs 13 residues. The V gene's germline CDR1 is SGHTA and CDR2 FQGTGA. The V end was cut by 3 bases, the J end by 4 bases, with 7 bases between. CDR3 amino acids: CASSLKRYNEQFF. The DNA for the CDR3 is TGTGCCAGCAGCTTGAAGCGGTACAATGAGCAGTTCTTC.

CDR3 sequence reads: CAISGGYKGYEQYF. The CDR3 coding sequence is TGTGCCATCAGCGGGGGTTACAAGGGCTACGAGCAGTACTTC. This sequence joins TRBV10-3 and TRBJ2-7, with D perhaps TRBD2 (6 bases). Germline CDR1 reads ENHRY; CDR2 reads SYGVKD. Trimming took 6 bases from V and 3 from J, leaving 15 bases between them. The CDR3 is 14 residues long.

In this sample, this clone turned up a few times. The chain joins TRBV27 to TRBJ1-5; D possibly corresponds to TRBD1 (6 bases). Trimming took off 6 bases at V and 2 bases at J, with 14 bases between the two ends. The CDR3 extends over 15 amino acids. CDR1 and CDR2 (germline): MNHEY, SMNVEV (reference sequence). The CDR3, as DNA: TGTGCCAGCAGAACCCAGGGGATGGGCAATCAGCCCCAGCATTTT. This sequence encodes CASRTQGMGNQPQHF.

The chain is built from TRBV7-9 and TRBJ2-5, with no clear D. V shed 5 bases and J shed 5 bases, with 15 bases lying between them. CDR3 length: 14 amino acids. Germline lookup yields CDR1 SEHNR and CDR2 FQNEAQ (reference sequence). CDR3 DNA: TGTGCCAGCAGCCTCACGCCGGCTGGGGAGACCCAGTACTTC. Protein: CASSLTPAGETQYF.

V usage is TRBV28 and J usage is TRBJ1-2; 8 bases fit TRBD1. The CDR3 has 13 residues. J gave up 5 bases and V 4 bases, and 3 bases lay outside the gene matches. CDR1 is MDHEN, CDR2 SYDVKM, per germline. This CDR3 reads CASSSGQAYGYTF. CDR3 sequence (DNA): TGTGCCAGCAGTTCGGGACAGGCTTATGGCTACACCTTC.